The 22 T cell receptor beta chains below come from one sample, sequenced in a study of T cells in Graves' hyperthyroidism and ophthalmopathy. What was amplified from RNA transcripts were TCR beta CDR3 regions. In the first-round RT-PCR of the TCR CDR3, the HTBI primer set was used. TCRdb re-called the multiplex PCR reads through MiXCR, storing one row per CDR3 protein. This table holds around 800,000 distinct CDR3 sequences, over 35% found once. The specimen sequenced was blood. The source is a man between 18 and 29 years old with Graves' hyperthyroidism.

The chain is built from TRBV7-9 and TRBJ1-5, with D possibly being TRBD1 (6 bases). The germline V gene has CDR1 SEHNR and CDR2 FQNEAQ (reference sequence). The CDR3 sequence is 16 residues long. V lost 4 bases and J 4 bases, leaving 17 bases between the germline ends. CDR3 region: CASSSTPEGVNQPQHF. The CDR3, as DNA: TGTGCCAGCAGCTCAACCCCCGAGGGGGTGAATCAGCCCCAGCATTTT.

Regarding this clonotype: A much larger clone is a single base away; this may be a read error. The rearrangement joins TRBV29-1 to TRBJ2-5; 8 bases align to TRBD2. The CDR3 contains 13 residues. Germline V gene sequence: CDR1 SQVTM, CDR2 ANQGSEA. The CDR3 loop reads CSVEASGGETQCF. In DNA form, the CDR3 reads TGCAGCGTTGAGGCCAGCGGGGGTGAGACCCAGTGCTTC.

The chain links TRBV5-1 to TRBJ2-5; D ambiguous. The CDR3 length is 12 residues. The germline gives CDR1 SGHRS, CDR2 YFSETQ. The V gene lost 9 bases and the J gene lost 3 bases, with 12 bases spanning the gap. The CDR3 loop is CATGENKETQYF. The CDR3 coding sequence is TGCGCCACTGGAGAGAACAAAGAGACCCAGTACTTC.

V is TRBV10-3 and J is TRBJ1-6, with 9 bases that match TRBD1. The CDR3 is 14 residues long. J lost 9 bases, V lost 4 bases, and 4 bases had no gene match. Germline V gene lookup returns CDR1 ENHRY and CDR2 SYGVKD. The CDR3 reads CAISGTGASSPLHF. Written as DNA, the CDR3 is TGTGCCATCAGTGGGACAGGGGCAAGTTCACCCCTCCACTTT.

V is TRBV10-3 and J is TRBJ1-2; D might be TRBD1 (6 bases). This CDR3 is 13 amino acids long. Germline CDR1 and CDR2: ENHRY and SYGVKD. The V and J ends lost 10 bases and 8 bases respectively, with 20 bases between them. The CDR3 is CATEGAEGDGYTF. CDR3 in DNA: TGTGCCACCGAAGGGGCTGAGGGGGACGGCTACACCTTC.

This clonotype was detected only a few times. The chain couples TRBV20-1 to TRBJ1-5; no firm D call. This CDR3 spans 12 amino acids. Germline CDR1 reads DFQATT; CDR2 reads SNEGSKA (reference sequence). CDR3 nucleotides: TGCAGCGTTCACGGTAACGATCAGCCCCAGCATTTT. Residues: CSVHGNDQPQHF.

The J gene is TRBJ1-5, the V gene TRBV5-8; D not resolved. V dropped 3 bases and J dropped 2 bases, with 9 bases sitting between them. There are 14 residues in the CDR3. Germline loops: CDR1 SGHTS, CDR2 YDEGEE. The CDR3 sequence is CASSYLNGNQPQHF. The DNA of the CDR3 is TGTGCCAGCAGCTACCTGAACGGCAATCAGCCCCAGCATTTT. Variable domain in full (rest from reference TRBV5-8 and TRBJ1-5): EAGVTQSPTHLIKTRGQQATLRCSPISGHTSVYWYQQALGLGLQFLLWYDEGEERNRGNFPPRFSGRQFPNYSSELNVNALELEDSALYLCASSYLNGNQPQHFGDGTRLSIL.

This clonotype was observed a few times. The J gene is TRBJ2-7, the V gene TRBV7-2, with 7 bases that match TRBD1. J gave up 3 bases and V 1 base, and 6 bases lay outside the gene matches. The CDR3 totals 15 residues. Germline V gives CDR1 SGHTA, CDR2 FQGNSA. The CDR3 nucleotides read TGTGCCAGCAGCTTAGTTAGACAGGGAAACTACGAGCAGTACTTC. Amino acid sequence: CASSLVRQGNYEQYF. Supplemented by reference TRBV7-2 and TRBJ2-7, the full variable domain reads GAGVSQSPSNKVTEKGKDVELRCDPISGHTALYWYRQSLGQGLEFLIYFQGNSAPDKSGLPSDRFSAERTGGSVSTLTIQRTQQEDSAVYLCASSLVRQGNYEQYFGPGTRLTVT.

This clonotype was seen many times. This chain connects TRBV12-3 or TRBV12-4 to TRBJ1-6, with TRBD1 as a possible D gene (6 bases). V gave up 5 bases and J gave up 8 bases, with 13 bases separating them. CDR3 length: 14 amino acids. The CDR3: CASSPGTRDSPLHF. CDR3 bases: TGTGCCAGCAGTCCCGGGACACGGGATTCACCCCTCCACTTT.

The chain employs TRBV2 and TRBJ1-4, with D possibly being TRBD1 (5 bases). V lost 5 bases to trimming and J lost 6 bases, with 22 bases between them. Germline V gives CDR1 SNHLY, CDR2 FYNNEI. The CDR3 has 17 amino acids. CDR3 coding DNA: TGTGCCAGCAGTACTAGCCCCGACAGCCCAAGCTATGAAAAACTGTTTTTT. Amino acid sequence: CASSTSPDSPSYEKLFF.

This clonotype has only a few counts. The chain employs TRBV12-3 or TRBV12-4 and TRBJ1-4; no definite D call. The CDR3 loop spans 15 amino acids. V lost 1 base to trimming and J lost 7 bases, with 13 bases between them. In DNA, the CDR3 is TGTGCCAGCAGTTTAGACGCCAGGTGGGGTGAAAAACTGTTTTTT. This translates into CASSLDARWGEKLFF.

The genes are TRBV7-2 and TRBJ1-1; 7 positions agree with TRBD1. The CDR3 is 16 amino acids. CDR1 and CDR2 (germline): SGHTA, FQGNSA. Losses at the gene ends were 5 bases for V and 0 bases for J; bases not matched to a gene: 9. The CDR3 loop is CASSAWDRSMNTEAFF. In DNA, the CDR3 is TGTGCCAGCAGCGCCTGGGACAGATCTATGAACACTGAAGCTTTCTTT.

The genes are TRBV29-1 and TRBJ1-2; D not certain. Germline CDR1 is SQVTM and CDR2 is ANQGSEA. CDR3 length: 10 residues. The V gene lost 4 bases and the J gene lost 8 bases, with 8 bases spanning the gap. The CDR3 sequence: CSVGGKGYTF. In DNA, the CDR3 is TGCAGCGTTGGAGGAAAAGGCTACACCTTC.

A few counts support this clonotype. Sequence at one end of the junction differs from germline and may be a read error. V and J are TRBV4-1 and TRBJ1-1; maybe TRBD1 (5 bases). The CDR3 extends over 12 amino acids. The V gene's germline CDR1 is MGHRA and CDR2 YSYEKL. The CDR3 DNA follows: TGTGCCAGCAGCAGGGCCCCCGGGGCAGCTTTCTTT. Protein sequence: CASSRAPGAAFF.

The V call is TRBV6-5, the J call TRBJ1-2, with TRBD1 matching over 8 bases. This CDR3 has 15 amino acids. J gave up 0 bases and V 6 bases, and 6 bases lay outside the gene matches. Germline CDR1 reads MNHEY; CDR2 reads SVGAGI. CDR3 nucleotide sequence: TGTGCCAGCAGCACAGGACAGGGTGCTAACTATGGCTACACCTTC. Translating it yields CASSTGQGANYGYTF.

The gene calls are TRBV5-1 and TRBJ1-1, with 8 bases identical to TRBD1. The CDR3 consists of 17 residues. In germline, CDR1 is SGHRS, CDR2 YFSETQ. V lost 4 bases to trimming and J lost 0 bases; unmatched junction nucleotides: 11. Here the CDR3 reads CASSIGTGRTVNTEAFF. As DNA, the CDR3 is TGCGCCAGCAGCATCGGGACAGGCAGGACGGTGAACACTGAAGCTTTCTTT.

This clonotype was seen a handful of times. V gene TRBV19 combines with J gene TRBJ2-5, with D maybe TRBD2 (6 bases). CDR1 LNHDA and CDR2 SQIVND come from the germline V gene (reference sequence). The CDR3 has 14 residues. Trimming cost V 8 bases and J 5 bases, with 18 bases left between them. In DNA form, the CDR3 reads TGTGCCAGTCAATCGGGACTGCTGTGGGAGACCCAGTACTTC. This encodes CASQSGLLWETQYF.

The CDR3 sequence is CSASLSRGRNTEAFF. The CDR3 DNA reads as TGCAGTGCTAGCCTCAGCAGGGGGAGGAACACTGAAGCTTTCTTT. The chain has TRBV20-1 and TRBJ1-1, with 7 bases fitting TRBD1. The germline CDR1 and CDR2 sequences are DFQATT and SNEGSKA (reference sequence). The CDR3 is made up of 15 amino acids. With 3 bases clipped from V and 1 base from J, the junction kept 8 bases outside the gene matches.

The rearrangement uses TRBV7-2 and TRBJ2-5; 11 nucleotides match TRBD2. The CDR3 is 17 residues long. J lost 5 bases, V lost 5 bases, and 13 bases had no gene match. The V gene's germline CDR1 is SGHTA and CDR2 FQGNSA. The CDR3 DNA reads TGTGCCAGCAGCACCCAGGGGGGACTAGCGGAGGGGGAGACCCAGTACTTC. As protein: CASSTQGGLAEGETQYF.

As regards this clonotype: A read error may be the cause here, since a much bigger clone is one base away. V and J are TRBV12-3 or TRBV12-4 and TRBJ2-7; D call uncertain. The CDR3 sequence is 12 residues long. Trimming pared 4 bases from V and 5 bases from J, leaving 9 bases between. The CDR3 bases are TGTGCCAGCAGTTCTACCTATGACGAGCAGTACTTC. Protein sequence: CASSSTYDEQYF.

The chain joins TRBV15 to TRBJ2-5; unclear D gene. The CDR3 is 13 amino acids. The germline V gene encodes CDR1 LNHNV and CDR2 YYDKDF (reference sequence). V was clipped by 5 bases and J by 2 bases, with 9 bases between them. Here the CDR3 reads CATSLGKQETQYF. As DNA, the CDR3 is TGTGCCACCAGCCTGGGGAAGCAAGAGACCCAGTACTTC.

Comments on this clonotype: Since the CDR3 does not end with the conserved phenylalanine or tryptophan, this likely comes from a read error. The chain carries TRBV4-1 and TRBJ2-7; a weak D match, TRBD1 (5 bases). The CDR3 length is 14 residues. V was clipped by 0 bases and J by 2 bases, with 8 bases between them. Germline V gives CDR1 MGHRA, CDR2 YSYEKL. The CDR3 DNA reads as TGCGCCAGCAGCCAAGATCGCAGGGCCTACGAGCAGTACCTC. Protein sequence: CASSQDRRAYEQYL.